The clone carrying this TCR beta chain ranks as medium-sized in terms of frequency. Antigen: not known. Germline V lookup: CDR1 SGHDN, CDR2 FVKESK. The CDR3 is 18 residues long. TRB rearrangements were amplified by touch-down multiplex PCR with mixed TRB-A/B primers. TCRdb reanalyzed the multiplex PCR reads, giving one entry per CDR3 protein sequence and no DNA. In all, the sample yields 4,000 to 5,000 distinct CDR3 sequences. This sample is drawn from a study of T cell clusters in autoimmune cytopenias. Whole-study findings and limits: TRB repertoire shifts in secondary cytopenia and chronic lymphocytic leukemia mostly reflected lymphoma, not autoimmunity.

TRB amplification used around 260 ng of peripheral blood genomic DNA. The data also belong to a second study, concerning T cell repertoires in aging, cancer and after chemotherapy.

The material sequenced was peripheral blood. The V call is TRBV14, the J call TRBJ2-6; TCRdb's D call, TRBD1, is unchecked because there is no DNA. The receptor was derived from a human donor in good health. CDR3 in amino acids: CASSQRTGVGSGANVLTF.